Each of the 32 T cell receptor beta chains below was sequenced from the same sample in a study of cytomegalovirus exposure and HLA in healthy donors. The PCR ran on 60 Vbeta and 13 Jbeta primers. The table came from immunoSEQ multiplex PCR; TCRdb's copy has only in-frame clones and leaves some out. The top ten clones hold about 0.66% of a sample with some 150,000 clones, roughly 85% of them seen once. Material: PBMCs. The source is a male donor in good health and CMV-seronegative.

This clone turned up a few times. This chain joins TRBV5-4 and TRBJ1-2; 8 nucleotides match TRBD1. Trimming removed 0 bases from V and 8 bases from J; junction bases left unmatched: 6. The CDR3 is 14 residues long. CDR1 SGHNT and CDR2 YYREEE come from the germline V gene (reference sequence). The CDR3 coding sequence is TGTGCCAGCAGCTTGGGGCAGGGGGCGCGAGGCTACACCTTC. Its protein product is CASSLGQGARGYTF.

In its sample, this clone was seen a few times. This rearrangement joins TRBV19 to TRBJ2-7; TRBD1 matches 8 bases. After removal of 3 bases from V and 5 bases from J, the junction contained 9 bases not matched to a gene. Per germline, CDR1 LNHDA and CDR2 SQIVND (reference sequence). The CDR3 covers 15 residues. CDR3 residues: CASSIGTGLRDEQYF. The CDR3 DNA is TGTGCCAGTAGTATTGGGACAGGTCTGCGGGACGAGCAGTACTTC. Complete variable domain (other parts from reference TRBV19 and TRBJ2-7): DGGITQSPKYLFRKEGQNVTLSCEQNLNHDAMYWYRQDPGQGLRLIYYSQIVNDFQKGDIAEGYSVSREKKESFPLTVTSAQKNPTAFYLCASSIGTGLRDEQYFGPGTRLTVT.

The chain employs TRBV7-8 and TRBJ2-7; TRBD1 matches at 8 bases. The junction had 4 bases not matched to a gene; V was cut back by 4 bases and J by 2 bases. Germline V gene lookup returns CDR1 SGHVS and CDR2 FQNEAQ. This CDR3 comprises 14 residues. CDR3 amino acids: CASSSGQATYEQYF. CDR3 coding DNA: TGTGCCAGCAGCTCGGGACAGGCCACCTACGAGCAGTACTTC.

The chain recombines TRBV5-6 with TRBJ2-3; TRBD2 matches at 8 bases. The V segment lost 3 bases and the J segment 2 bases; nucleotides outside the gene matches: 8. The length of the CDR3 is 16 residues. Germline V gene data show CDR1 as SGHDT and CDR2 as YYEEEE. The CDR3 coding sequence is TGTGCCAGCAGCTCCGGGGGGGCCTCCTCCACAGATACGCAGTATTTT. Its protein is CASSSGGASSTDTQYF. The complete variable domain, with remaining parts taken from reference TRBV5-6 and TRBJ2-3, reads DAGVTQSPTHLIKTRGQQVTLRCSPKSGHDTVSWYQQALGQGPQFIFQYYEEEERQRGNFPDRFSGHQFPNYSSELNVNALLLGDSALYLCASSSGGASSTDTQYFGPGTRLTVL.

The V call is TRBV2, the J call TRBJ1-5; TRBD1 agrees at 10 bases. The germline V gene encodes CDR1 SNHLY and CDR2 FYNNEI. The V segment lost 11 bases and the J segment 7 bases; nucleotides outside the gene matches: 8. There are 13 residues in the CDR3. CDR3 loop: CAGGTGAAQPQHF. In nucleotides, the CDR3 is TGTGCCGGCGGGACAGGGGCCGCCCAGCCCCAGCATTTT.

The rearrangement joins TRBV6-6 to TRBJ1-1; D is possibly TRBD1 (5 bases). Germline V CDR1 and CDR2: MNHNY, SVGAGI (reference sequence). The CDR3 loop spans 14 amino acids. The ends were cut back, 4 bases at V and 1 base at J, with 10 bases in the middle. The CDR3 loop is CASSWDYTNTEAFF. CDR3 sequence (DNA): TGTGCCAGCAGTTGGGACTACACGAACACTGAAGCTTTCTTT.

The chain joins TRBV6-5 to TRBJ1-4; D is perhaps TRBD1 (5 bases). The CDR3 contains 14 residues. The germline V gene has CDR1 MNHEY and CDR2 SVGAGI. V lost 5 bases and J 0 bases, leaving 7 bases between the germline ends. The CDR3 sequence: CASSKTATNEKLFF. For the CDR3, the DNA is TGTGCCAGCAGTAAGACAGCAACTAATGAAAAACTGTTTTTT.

J is TRBJ2-7 and V is TRBV7-2, with 7 bases fitting TRBD1. This CDR3 has 15 residues. After removal of 5 bases from V and 7 bases from J, the junction contained 14 bases not matched to a gene. Germline loops: CDR1 SGHTA, CDR2 FQGNSA. CDR3 in DNA: TGTGCCAGCAGCAAAAAGACAGGGCCGCTGGGGGAGCAGTACTTC. This codes for CASSKKTGPLGEQYF.

V is TRBV18 and J is TRBJ1-2; 7 bases fit TRBD1. The CDR3 covers 14 residues. V lost 2 bases to trimming and J lost 2 bases; unmatched junction nucleotides: 2. Germline lookup yields CDR1 KGHSH and CDR2 LQKENI. This CDR3 reads CASSPRGQNYGYTF. DNA of the CDR3: TGTGCCAGCTCACCAAGGGGACAGAACTATGGCTACACCTTC.

This sequence joins TRBV6-5 and TRBJ2-1; 7 bases are shared with TRBD1. This CDR3 is 14 amino acids long. Germline CDR1 is MNHEY and CDR2 is SVGAGI. The V gene end was trimmed by 5 bases and the J gene end by 5 bases; junction bases not matched to a gene: 6. CDR3 protein: CASSHRGPDNEQFF. The CDR3 DNA sequence: TGTGCCAGCAGTCACAGGGGCCCAGACAATGAGCAGTTCTTC.

This rearrangement joins TRBV19 to TRBJ1-5, with no clear D. CDR1 is LNHDA, CDR2 SQIVND, per germline (reference sequence). The CDR3 has 15 residues. Deletions cut 5 bases from V and 4 bases from J, with 15 bases between. CDR3 in DNA: TGTGCCAGTAGTCTTGGACCCCCGGGAAATCAGCCCCAGCATTTT. It yields the protein CASSLGPPGNQPQHF.

This clone appeared a few times. J is TRBJ2-7 and V is TRBV5-1; a weak D match, TRBD1 (6 bases). CDR3 length equals 15 residues. Germline lookup yields CDR1 SGHRS and CDR2 YFSETQ. Trimming shortened V by 4 bases and J by 3 bases, and 17 bases separated the two germline ends. The CDR3 sequence is CASSLLEGVIYEQYF. The CDR3 DNA follows: TGCGCCAGCAGCCTCCTCGAGGGGGTTATCTACGAGCAGTACTTC.

This chain links TRBV30 with TRBJ2-1; 12 positions agree with TRBD2. The V segment lost 5 bases and the J segment 0 bases; nucleotides outside the gene matches: 11. CDR3 size: 18 residues. CDR1 and CDR2 from the germline V gene are GTSNPN and SVGIG (reference sequence). The CDR3 protein is CAWGTSGRSVGSYNEQFF. DNA for the CDR3: TGTGCCTGGGGAACTAGCGGGAGGTCTGTTGGCTCCTACAATGAGCAGTTCTTC.

A note on this clone: Additional DNA sequences in this sample encode the identical CDR3. This chain connects TRBV6-6 to TRBJ2-2; 7 bases are shared with TRBD2. Germline CDR1 and CDR2: MNHNY and SVGAGI (reference sequence). V lost 11 bases to trimming and J lost 3 bases; unmatched junction nucleotides: 9. CDR3 length: 14 amino acids. CDR3 nucleotide sequence: TGTGCCGTCCACGGGACTACCCACACCGGGGAGCTGTTTTTT. This encodes CAVHGTTHTGELFF.

This chain uses TRBV7-2 with TRBJ1-6, with 10 bases matching TRBD1. The CDR3 length is 15 residues. The germline V gene encodes CDR1 SGHTA and CDR2 FQGNSA. V shed 5 bases, J shed 10 bases, and the junction held 8 bases outside the gene matches. This chain's CDR3 is CASSPWTGGNSPLHF. As DNA, the CDR3 is TGTGCCAGCAGCCCTTGGACAGGGGGTAACTCACCCCTCCACTTT. The variable domain in full, with the rest retrieved from reference TRBV7-2 and TRBJ1-6, is GAGVSQSPSNKVTEKGKDVELRCDPISGHTALYWYRQSLGQGLEFLIYFQGNSAPDKSGLPSDRFSAERTGGSVSTLTIQRTQQEDSAVYLCASSPWTGGNSPLHFGNGTRLTVT.

This chain connects TRBV2 to TRBJ1-6, with D possibly being TRBD1 (5 bases). The V end was cut by 2 bases, the J end by 6 bases, with 11 bases between. Germline lookup yields CDR1 SNHLY and CDR2 FYNNEI. This CDR3 region has 15 residues. CDR3 DNA: TGTGCCAGCAGTGAACTCAGGGAGGGTAATTCACCCCTCCACTTT. Its protein is CASSELREGNSPLHF. The whole variable domain, filled in from reference TRBV2 and TRBJ1-6, reads EPEVTQTPSHQVTQMGQEVILRCVPISNHLYFYWYRQILGQKVEFLVSFYNNEISEKSEIFDDQFSVERPDGSNFTLKIRSTKLEDSAMYFCASSELREGNSPLHFGNGTRLTVT.

The chain joins TRBV7-6 to TRBJ2-5; TRBD2 is a possible D gene (6 bases). The germline V gene has CDR1 SGHVS and CDR2 FNYEAQ. V was shortened by 0 bases and J by 2 bases, with 13 bases between the two germline ends. The CDR3 length is 16 residues. The CDR3 DNA reads TGTGCCAGCAGCTTAGCGCTACGCGGACTACAAGAGACCCAGTACTTC. This gives the protein CASSLALRGLQETQYF.

The chain employs TRBV5-6 and TRBJ1-6; D uncertain. The V and J ends lost 0 bases and 4 bases respectively, with 8 bases between them. In germline, CDR1 is SGHDT, CDR2 YYEEEE. This CDR3 comprises 15 residues. CDR3 nucleotides: TGTGCCAGCAGCTTGGAAGGGAGGTATAATTCACCCCTCCACTTT. This encodes CASSLEGRYNSPLHF.

This chain joins TRBV11-2 and TRBJ2-7; tentatively, D is TRBD1 or TRBD2 (6 bases each). Germline V gene sequence: CDR1 SGHAT, CDR2 FQNNGV. Trimming took off 5 bases at V and 2 bases at J, with 19 bases between the two ends. The CDR3 consists of 16 residues. The CDR3 region has the DNA TGTGCCAGCAGCCTAGGGGGGCAACGCGGTACCTACGAGCAGTACTTC. Translated, it gives CASSLGGQRGTYEQYF.

V is TRBV18 and J is TRBJ2-5; 7 nucleotides agree with TRBD1. The V gene's germline CDR1 is KGHSH and CDR2 LQKENI. The CDR3 totals 15 residues. The J segment lost 1 base and the V segment lost 5 bases, leaving 7 bases of the junction unmatched. The CDR3 region is CASSRTGASQETQYF. The CDR3 coding sequence is TGTGCCAGCTCAAGAACAGGGGCGAGCCAAGAGACCCAGTACTTC.

This sequence joins TRBV19 and TRBJ2-1; 7 bases fit TRBD2. The V gene end was trimmed by 3 bases and the J gene end by 3 bases; junction bases not matched to a gene: 5. The germline V gene encodes CDR1 LNHDA and CDR2 SQIVND (reference sequence). The CDR3 has 15 amino acids. CDR3: CASSMAGGYYNEQFF. The DNA of the CDR3 is TGTGCCAGTAGTATGGCCGGGGGGTACTACAATGAGCAGTTCTTC.

This clone showed up just once. The V gene is TRBV10-3, the J gene TRBJ2-7; 13 nucleotides agree with TRBD2. The V and J ends lost 6 bases and 1 base, in that order; junction bases with no gene match: 6. This CDR3 contains 16 residues. Germline CDR1 reads ENHRY; CDR2 reads SYGVKD. CDR3 nucleotides: TGTGCCATCAGGGGAACTAGCGGGGGGGGTTCCTACGAGCAGTACTTC. The encoded protein is CAIRGTSGGGSYEQYF.

This clone has a handful of counts. V gene TRBV9 combines with J gene TRBJ2-5; D is unresolved. V dropped 0 bases and J dropped 2 bases, with 5 bases sitting between them. The CDR3 is 13 residues long. The V gene's germline CDR1 is SGDLS and CDR2 YYNGEE. The CDR3 here is CASSVAQQETQYF. DNA for the CDR3: TGTGCCAGCAGCGTAGCCCAGCAAGAGACCCAGTACTTC.

The chain carries TRBV7-9 and TRBJ2-7; D possibly corresponds to TRBD2 (6 bases). The CDR3 spans 13 residues. CDR1 SEHNR and CDR2 FQNEAQ come from the germline V gene (reference sequence). The germline V and J ends were trimmed by 11 bases and 7 bases, with 21 bases remaining between them. CDR3 sequence: CAYEARGDGEQYF. CDR3 sequence (DNA): TGTGCCTACGAAGCGCGGGGCGATGGGGAGCAGTACTTC.

The chain recombines TRBV5-6 with TRBJ1-1; possibly TRBD1 for D (5 bases). Germline values: CDR1 SGHDT, CDR2 YYEEEE. The V and J ends lost 5 bases and 8 bases respectively, with 13 bases between them. The length of the CDR3 is 12 residues. The CDR3 region is CASSLRVREAFF. The CDR3 nucleotides are TGTGCCAGCAGTCTCAGGGTCCGCGAAGCTTTCTTT.

This chain's CDR3 is CASSLQGARDEQYF. The CDR3 nucleotides are TGTGCCAGCAGCTTACAGGGGGCGCGGGACGAGCAGTACTTC. The chain links TRBV5-4 to TRBJ2-7, with 9 nucleotides matching TRBD1. J lost 5 bases, V lost 2 bases, and 5 bases had no gene match. Germline V gene lookup returns CDR1 SGHNT and CDR2 YYREEE (reference sequence). The CDR3 spans 14 residues. The entire variable domain, with the rest obtained from reference TRBV5-4 and TRBJ2-7, is as follows: ETGVTQSPTHLIKTRGQQVTLRCSSQSGHNTVSWYQQALGQGPQFIFQYYREEENGRGNFPPRFSGLQFPNYSSELNVNALELDDSALYLCASSLQGARDEQYFGPGTRLTVT.

The chain recombines TRBV5-1 with TRBJ2-7; 9 bases match TRBD1. The CDR3 sequence is 14 residues long. Per the germline V gene, CDR1 is SGHRS and CDR2 is YFSETQ. The J segment lost 3 bases and the V segment lost 4 bases, leaving 5 bases of the junction unmatched. Here the CDR3 reads CASSPSTGGYEQYF. CDR3 nucleotide sequence: TGCGCCAGCAGCCCCTCGACAGGGGGCTACGAGCAGTACTTC.

This clone was counted a few times. The V call is TRBV12-5, the J call TRBJ2-4; perhaps TRBD2 as D (7 bases). CDR3 length: 15 residues. Germline values: CDR1 LGHNT, CDR2 FRNRAP. V lost 5 bases and J 3 bases, leaving 14 bases between the germline ends. The CDR3: CASGVDSGVKNIQYF. Here the CDR3 DNA reads TGTGCTAGTGGTGTGGACAGCGGGGTCAAAAACATTCAGTACTTC.

V gene TRBV21-1 combines with J gene TRBJ1-5; the D call of TRBD1 is as the table states it, not checked on the DNA. TRBV21-1 is assigned pseudogene status. This CDR3 has 14 amino acids. The CDR3 region is CASKGWTLNQPQHF. CDR3 DNA sequence: TGTGCCAGCAAAGGCTGGACACTCAATCAGCCCCAGCATTTT.

The chain employs TRBV9 and TRBJ2-1; TRBD2 agrees at 12 bases. Germline loops: CDR1 SGDLS, CDR2 YYNGEE. The CDR3 covers 18 residues. V trimming: 0 bases; J trimming: 7 bases; junction bases outside the gene matches: 11. CDR3 sequence reads: CASSVDGSLAGGRNEQFF. In DNA, the CDR3 is TGTGCCAGCAGCGTAGACGGATCCCTAGCGGGAGGGAGGAATGAGCAGTTCTTC.

The gene calls are TRBV7-2 and TRBJ2-1, with TRBD2 matching over 9 bases. J lost 8 bases, V lost 1 base, and 12 bases had no gene match. The CDR3 covers 17 residues. Germline assignment: CDR1 SGHTA and CDR2 FQGNSA. In DNA form, the CDR3 reads TGTGCCAGCAGCTTAGAAGGTATAGAGCGGGGGGTATATGAGCAGTTCTTC. As protein: CASSLEGIERGVYEQFF.

The chain links TRBV9 to TRBJ1-1, with unresolved D. Trimming left V 0 bases short and J 9 bases short, with 9 bases between. This CDR3 is built from 12 residues. Germline V gives CDR1 SGDLS, CDR2 YYNGEE. The CDR3 coding sequence is TGTGCCAGCAGCGTAGGGGAGGGAAAAGCTTTCTTT. Translating gives CASSVGEGKAFF.